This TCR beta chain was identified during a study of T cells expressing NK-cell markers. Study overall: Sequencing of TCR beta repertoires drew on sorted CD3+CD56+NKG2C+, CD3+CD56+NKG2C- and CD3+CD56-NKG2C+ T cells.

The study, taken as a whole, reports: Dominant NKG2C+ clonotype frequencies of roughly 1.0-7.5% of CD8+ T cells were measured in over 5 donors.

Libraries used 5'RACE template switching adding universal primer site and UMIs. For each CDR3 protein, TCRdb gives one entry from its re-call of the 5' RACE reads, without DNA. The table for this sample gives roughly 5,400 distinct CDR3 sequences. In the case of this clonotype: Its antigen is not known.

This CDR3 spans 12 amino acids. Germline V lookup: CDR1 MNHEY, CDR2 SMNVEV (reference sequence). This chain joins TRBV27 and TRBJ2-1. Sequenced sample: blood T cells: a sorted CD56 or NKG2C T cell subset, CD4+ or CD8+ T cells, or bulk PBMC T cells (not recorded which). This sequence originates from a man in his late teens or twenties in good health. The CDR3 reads CASSQIGNEQFF.